Shown below are 8 T cell receptor beta chains from a single sample sequenced in a study of shared clonotypes between healthy human individuals. Clones were sequenced by immunoSEQ multiplex PCR, and TCRdb holds only the in-frame ones, with some missing. Of 750,000 to 1,000,000 clones listed, almost 95% were seen once; the top ten hold around 24%. CD45RO negativity and positive selection for CCR7 defined naive CD8 cells, a population that excluded terminally differentiated effector memory CD45RA+ cells. The sequenced material came from naive CD8+ T cells sorted from blood. All receptors come from a man aged 30 to 45 in good health.

The CDR3 loop reads CASSQEGQAYNQPQHF. CDR3 in DNA: TGCGCCAGCAGCCAAGAAGGGCAGGCCTACAATCAGCCCCAGCATTTT. The chain couples TRBV4-1 to TRBJ1-5; no definite D call. Trimming removed 0 bases at V and 3 bases at J, with 12 bases between. The CDR3 is 16 residues long. Germline V CDR1 and CDR2: MGHRA, YSYEKL.

The DNA for the CDR3 is TGCGCCAGCAGTGTTAGCGGGAGAGTATACGAGCAGTACTTC. Its protein product is CASSVSGRVYEQYF. The chain is built from TRBV10-2 and TRBJ2-7; the match to TRBD2 covers 9 bases. The junction had 5 bases not matched to a gene; V was cut back by 4 bases and J by 4 bases. Germline assignment: CDR1 WSHSY and CDR2 SAAADI. The CDR3 contains 14 residues.

The chain is built from TRBV5-4 and TRBJ2-5; 7 bases fit TRBD1. This CDR3 is 14 amino acids long. In germline, CDR1 is SGHNT, CDR2 YYREEE (reference sequence). V gave up 1 base and J gave up 3 bases; unmatched junction bases: 3. The CDR3, as DNA: TGTGCCAGCAGCTTGACCGGGACAGAAGAGACCCAGTACTTC. Translating it yields CASSLTGTEETQYF.

V is TRBV29-1 and J is TRBJ2-2; TRBD2 is a possible D gene (6 bases). The CDR3 covers 14 residues. The germline V gene has CDR1 SQVTM and CDR2 ANQGSEA. Trimming removed 6 bases at V and 4 bases at J, with 15 bases between. The CDR3 DNA sequence: TGCAGCGTCCTACGCGGAGCGGGCACCGGGGAGCTGTTTTTT. Its protein product is CSVLRGAGTGELFF.

V usage is TRBV7-3 and J usage is TRBJ2-1; TRBD2 agrees at 7 bases. Trimming took 3 bases from V and 3 from J; bases not matched to a gene: 2. The CDR3 has 14 residues. Germline loops: CDR1 SGHTA, CDR2 FQGTGA. In DNA form, the CDR3 reads TGTGCCAGCAGCTTTCCGGGAGGCTACAATGAGCAGTTCTTC. The encoded protein is CASSFPGGYNEQFF.

Details on this clone: Other DNA sequences in this sample translate to the same CDR3. The rearrangement uses TRBV5-6 and TRBJ2-7; D gene ambiguous. V lost 2 bases to trimming and J lost 4 bases, with 4 bases between them. Germline V lookup: CDR1 SGHDT, CDR2 YYEEEE. The CDR3 extends over 11 amino acids. The CDR3 sequence is CASSFSYEQYF. CDR3 sequence (DNA): TGTGCCAGCAGCTTTAGTTACGAGCAGTACTTC.

This chain joins TRBV19 and TRBJ2-7; D is unresolved. From germline, CDR1 is LNHDA and CDR2 SQIVND (reference sequence). The CDR3 sequence is 14 residues long. Trimming left V 9 bases short and J 0 bases short, with 15 bases between. Here the CDR3 DNA reads TGTGCCAGCCAGGAACAAGGCCTCTCCTACGAGCAGTACTTC. The encoded protein is CASQEQGLSYEQYF. Supplemented by reference TRBV19 and TRBJ2-7, the full variable domain reads DGGITQSPKYLFRKEGQNVTLSCEQNLNHDAMYWYRQDPGQGLRLIYYSQIVNDFQKGDIAEGYSVSREKKESFPLTVTSAQKNPTAFYLCASQEQGLSYEQYFGPGTRLTVT.

V usage is TRBV14 and J usage is TRBJ2-7; 9 positions match TRBD1. V lost 2 bases, J lost 3 bases, and 14 bases stayed unmatched. Germline V gene lookup returns CDR1 SGHDN and CDR2 FVKESK. The CDR3 extends over 18 amino acids. The CDR3 loop is CASSQQTSDRGNRYEQYF. As DNA, the CDR3 is TGTGCCAGCAGCCAACAAACTTCGGACAGGGGAAATCGCTACGAGCAGTACTTC.